The 31 T cell receptor beta chains below were found in one sample sequenced in a study of cytomegalovirus exposure and HLA in healthy donors. TCRdb's table, derived via immunoSEQ multiplex PCR, lists solely in-frame clones and lacks some. The data show approximately 300,000 clones, 87% seen once. Sequences were obtained from PBMCs. Source of these receptors: a woman aged 25 to 39 in good health and CMV-seropositive.

V gene TRBV14 combines with J gene TRBJ1-2, with D perhaps matching TRBD1 (6 bases). The CDR3 is made up of 16 amino acids. Germline V gives CDR1 SGHDN, CDR2 FVKESK. Trimming stripped 0 bases from V and 0 bases from J, with 11 bases between. DNA of the CDR3: TGTGCCAGCAGCCAAGATTGGGGGACACCTAACTATGGCTACACCTTC. Translating gives CASSQDWGTPNYGYTF.

The chain uses TRBV27 and TRBJ1-1; maybe TRBD1 (5 bases). This CDR3 has 12 residues. V lost 9 bases to trimming and J lost 4 bases, with 12 bases between them. CDR1 and CDR2 (germline): MNHEY, SMNVEV (reference sequence). The CDR3 is CARRGGSTEAFF. CDR3 DNA: TGTGCCAGGCGGGGGGGGAGCACTGAAGCTTTCTTT.

The chain carries TRBV6-5 and TRBJ2-2; perhaps TRBD1 as D (6 bases). The CDR3 has 14 amino acids. CDR1 and CDR2 (germline): MNHEY, SVGAGI. V was clipped by 5 bases and J by 6 bases, with 13 bases between them. CDR3 DNA sequence: TGTGCCAGCAGTCCGCAGGGGCGGGCCGGGGAGCTGTTTTTT. This sequence encodes CASSPQGRAGELFF.

V and J are TRBV4-3 and TRBJ2-3, with 7 bases aligning to TRBD2. Germline CDR1 is LGHNA and CDR2 is YSLEER. J was trimmed by 2 bases and V by 4 bases; bases with no gene match: 9. The CDR3 is 16 amino acids. CDR3 coding DNA: TGCGCCAGCAGCCTTGGACGGGACTACCTCACAGATACGCAGTATTTT. Its protein product is CASSLGRDYLTDTQYF.

The rearrangement joins TRBV5-4 to TRBJ2-2; no clear D gene. Germline V gives CDR1 SGHNT, CDR2 YYREEE (reference sequence). The CDR3 loop spans 12 amino acids. Trimming removed 1 base from V and 2 bases from J, with 0 bases in between. CDR3 nucleotide sequence: TGTGCCAGCAGCTTGAACACCGGGGAGCTGTTTTTT. Translated: CASSLNTGELFF.

This clone has just a few counts. CDR3 sequence: CAWSQGGSDYGYTF. CDR3 nucleotides: TGTGCCTGGAGTCAAGGGGGATCCGACTATGGCTACACCTTC. V usage is TRBV30 and J usage is TRBJ1-2, with D perhaps matching TRBD1 (6 bases). CDR3 length: 14 residues. Per germline, CDR1 GTSNPN and CDR2 SVGIG (reference sequence). Trimming removed 2 bases from V and 3 bases from J, with 13 bases in between.

This clone was picked up a small number of times. CDR3: CASSMASFSYEQYF. The CDR3 coding sequence is TGTGCCAGTAGTATGGCCAGTTTCTCCTACGAGCAGTACTTC. The V and J genes are TRBV19 and TRBJ2-7, with D unclear. CDR1 and CDR2 from the germline V gene are LNHDA and SQIVND (reference sequence). Trimming shortened V by 3 bases and J by 0 bases, and 9 bases separated the two germline ends. The CDR3 is 14 amino acids.

DNA for the CDR3: TGTGCCACCAGCAGAGGAGGTTTCGGCAGGGCTAACCTCTGGGGCCATGAGCAGTTCTTC. As protein: CATSRGGFGRANLWGHEQFF. J is TRBJ2-1 and V is TRBV15, with D possibly TRBD1 on 5 matching bases. The V end lost 1 base, the J end lost 8 bases, and 30 bases lay between the germline ends. The CDR3 has 20 residues. Germline V gene lookup returns CDR1 LNHNV and CDR2 YYDKDF (reference sequence).

This CDR3 reads CASSVGQGRSTEAFF. The CDR3 nucleotides are TGCGCCAGCAGTGTTGGCCAGGGGAGGTCCACTGAAGCTTTCTTT. V is TRBV5-1 and J is TRBJ1-1; D may be TRBD1 (6 bases). Per the germline V gene, CDR1 is SGHRS and CDR2 is YFSETQ. Trimming removed 5 bases at V and 4 bases at J, with 18 bases between. CDR3 length equals 15 residues. The full variable domain, its missing parts supplied by reference TRBV5-1 and TRBJ1-1, is KAGVTQTPRYLIKTRGQQVTLSCSPISGHRSVSWYQQTPGQGLQFLFEYFSETQRNKGNFPGRFSGRQFSNSRSEMNVSTLELGDSALYLCASSVGQGRSTEAFFGQGTRLTVV.

The CDR3, as DNA: TGCGCCAGCAGCTTGGCGACAGGGAACTATGGCTACACCTTC. Its protein is CASSLATGNYGYTF. The chain is built from TRBV5-1 and TRBJ1-2; 7 bases align to TRBD1. Germline trimming cut 0 bases from V and 2 bases from J; bases unmatched to any gene: 1. CDR1 is SGHRS and CDR2 is YFSETQ in the germline V gene. This CDR3 is built from 14 residues.

This clone has a handful of counts. The chain has TRBV30 and TRBJ1-1; D not certain. Germline values: CDR1 GTSNPN, CDR2 SVGIG (reference sequence). The CDR3 is 13 residues long. The V gene lost 0 bases and the J gene lost 4 bases, with 9 bases spanning the gap. CDR3 DNA: TGTGCCTGGAGTGTAGACTTCCCCACTGAAGCTTTCTTT. It codes for CAWSVDFPTEAFF.

The chain links TRBV7-6 to TRBJ2-5, with no clear D. The CDR3 runs 13 residues. Germline V CDR1 and CDR2: SGHVS, FNYEAQ. The V end was cut by 2 bases, the J end by 2 bases, with 6 bases between. The CDR3 region is CASSLSMQETQYF. The CDR3 DNA sequence: TGTGCCAGCAGCTTAAGCATGCAAGAGACCCAGTACTTC.

This clone has only one observation. The gene calls are TRBV27 and TRBJ1-2; 10 positions match TRBD1. The CDR3 covers 15 residues. Germline V gene data show CDR1 as MNHEY and CDR2 as SMNVEV (reference sequence). After removal of 1 base from V and 4 bases from J, the junction contained 3 bases not matched to a gene. The CDR3 is CASSLFRTGGYGYTF. The CDR3, as DNA: TGTGCCAGCAGTTTATTCAGGACAGGGGGCTATGGCTACACCTTC.

This chain joins TRBV19 and TRBJ1-5; D remains unclear. Per the germline V gene, CDR1 is LNHDA and CDR2 is SQIVND (reference sequence). The CDR3 sequence is 16 residues long. Trimming pared 5 bases from V and 4 bases from J, leaving 18 bases between. The CDR3 here is CASSPPLGGLNQPQHF. The CDR3 DNA follows: TGTGCCAGTAGTCCACCCCTCGGAGGGCTAAATCAGCCCCAGCATTTT.

This clone was counted a few times. The chain joins TRBV6-1 to TRBJ2-2, with no clear D. Germline CDR1 reads MNHNS; CDR2 reads SASEGT. The V end lost 6 bases, the J end lost 1 base, and 9 bases lay between the germline ends. The CDR3 has 14 residues. CDR3 loop: CASRVGLNTGELFF. CDR3 DNA sequence: TGTGCCAGCAGGGTAGGGTTGAACACCGGGGAGCTGTTTTTT.

The gene calls are TRBV30 and TRBJ1-4; no reliable D call. Germline CDR1 is GTSNPN and CDR2 is SVGIG (reference sequence). This CDR3 contains 14 residues. The V end lost 0 bases, the J end lost 8 bases, and 13 bases lay between the germline ends. The CDR3 sequence: CAWSVGRADEKLFF. CDR3 nucleotides: TGTGCCTGGAGTGTAGGGAGGGCGGACGAAAAACTGTTTTTT. The whole variable domain, remainder taken from reference TRBV30 and TRBJ1-4, is SQTIHQWPATLVQPVGSPLSLECTVEGTSNPNLYWYRQAAGRGLQLLFYSVGIGQISSEVPQNLSASRPQDRQFILSSKKLLLSDSGFYLCAWSVGRADEKLFFGSGTQLSVL.

The V gene is TRBV11-2, the J gene TRBJ2-7; 9 positions match TRBD2. This CDR3 spans 15 amino acids. V lost 3 bases, J lost 7 bases, and 10 bases stayed unmatched. Germline CDR1 reads SGHAT; CDR2 reads FQNNGV. As DNA, the CDR3 is TGTGCCAGCAGCTTGGCGGGAGGGCCAGTAGGGGAGCAGTACTTC. It is translated as CASSLAGGPVGEQYF. Looking up the rest from reference TRBV11-2 and TRBJ2-7 gives the full variable domain: EAGVAQSPRYKIIEKRQSVAFWCNPISGHATLYWYQQILGQGPKLLIQFQNNGVVDDSQLPKDRFSAERLKGVDSTLKIQPAKLEDSAVYLCASSLAGGPVGEQYFGPGTRLTVT.

The chain employs TRBV6-1 and TRBJ1-2, with D hard to call. The germline V gene has CDR1 MNHNS and CDR2 SASEGT. The CDR3 loop spans 14 amino acids. Trimming removed 6 bases from V and 2 bases from J, with 13 bases in between. This CDR3 reads CASRGLMVNYGYTF. The CDR3 DNA follows: TGTGCCAGCAGGGGTTTAATGGTGAACTATGGCTACACCTTC.

This chain joins TRBV7-8 and TRBJ2-2, with TRBD2 as a possible D gene (5 bases). The length of the CDR3 is 16 residues. The V gene's germline CDR1 is SGHVS and CDR2 FQNEAQ. Trimming removed 3 bases from V and 2 bases from J, with 13 bases in between. CDR3 region: CASSFVASSNTGELFF. The CDR3 nucleotides are TGTGCCAGCAGCTTCGTAGCTAGCAGTAACACCGGGGAGCTGTTTTTT.

V usage is TRBV5-1 and J usage is TRBJ1-5; unclear D gene. The CDR3 extends over 15 amino acids. Deletions cut 4 bases from V and 0 bases from J, with 11 bases between. Germline CDR1 SGHRS, CDR2 YFSETQ. The CDR3 DNA reads TGCGCCAGCAGCCTTGACAACTATAGCAATCAGCCCCAGCATTTT. Translated, it gives CASSLDNYSNQPQHF.

This chain links TRBV6-6 with TRBJ1-5, with D perhaps TRBD1 (5 bases). V was trimmed by 0 bases and J by 2 bases, leaving 11 bases between them. The CDR3 consists of 16 residues. CDR1 is MNHNY and CDR2 is SVGAGI in the germline V gene (reference sequence). CDR3 nucleotide sequence: TGTGCCAGCAGTTACTCCGAGGGGAGGGGCAATCAGCCCCAGCATTTT. Its protein product is CASSYSEGRGNQPQHF.

This clone is a singleton in its sample. This chain links TRBV6-1 with TRBJ2-1; D is unresolved. The CDR3 covers 13 residues. Germline V gene data show CDR1 as MNHNS and CDR2 as SASEGT. Between the trimmed V and J ends, which lost 0 bases and 12 bases, there was a span of 12 bases. The CDR3 DNA reads TGTGCCAGCAGTGAAGCCTCCCACTTTAGGCAGTTCTTC. Translated, it gives CASSEASHFRQFF.

This chain connects TRBV27 to TRBJ2-7; 8 bases line up with TRBD1. J was trimmed by 5 bases and V by 5 bases; bases with no gene match: 11. The length of the CDR3 is 15 residues. Germline CDR1 is MNHEY and CDR2 is SMNVEV (reference sequence). As DNA, the CDR3 is TGTGCCAGCAGTCCTCTGACAGGGGCTGGCCACGAGCAGTACTTC. This encodes CASSPLTGAGHEQYF.

Only a few counts were recorded for this clone. CDR3 in amino acids: CASTDTSHSGNTIYF. The CDR3 DNA sequence: TGTGCCAGTACAGACACCTCCCACTCTGGAAACACCATATATTTT. The genes are TRBV19 and TRBJ1-3, with D uncertain. Germline CDR1 is LNHDA and CDR2 is SQIVND (reference sequence). CDR3 size: 15 residues. Deletions cut 7 bases from V and 0 bases from J, with 13 bases between.

The chain carries TRBV4-3 and TRBJ2-1, with D maybe TRBD1 (6 bases). The CDR3 spans 15 residues. V was pared by 4 bases and J by 3 bases, with 13 bases between. Germline V gene data show CDR1 as LGHNA and CDR2 as YSLEER. In nucleotides, the CDR3 is TGCGCCAGCAGCCCGGACAGAGGAAACTACAATGAGCAGTTCTTC. Protein product: CASSPDRGNYNEQFF.

The rearrangement joins TRBV18 to TRBJ1-4; D ambiguous. The CDR3 is 17 amino acids. Trimming removed 1 base from V and 0 bases from J, with 12 bases in between. Per germline, CDR1 KGHSH and CDR2 LQKENI. The CDR3 loop is CASSPQLGRATNEKLFF. The CDR3 nucleotides read TGTGCCAGCTCACCACAACTTGGACGTGCAACTAATGAAAAACTGTTTTTT.

J is TRBJ1-2 and V is TRBV6-5, with TRBD1 matching over 9 bases. J was trimmed by 2 bases and V by 11 bases; bases with no gene match: 6. This CDR3 spans 13 amino acids. CDR1 and CDR2 (germline): MNHEY, SVGAGI. As DNA, the CDR3 is TGTGCCGTCCGGGACAGGGTCAACTATGGCTACACCTTC. Residues: CAVRDRVNYGYTF.

This chain links TRBV6-6 with TRBJ2-1; weak D call: TRBD2 (6 bases). Germline V lookup: CDR1 MNHNY, CDR2 SVGAGI (reference sequence). CDR3 length: 15 residues. Trimming removed 0 bases from V and 9 bases from J, with 15 bases in between. In DNA form, the CDR3 reads TGTGCCAGCAGTTACTCGAGCGTCGGGGGTGGTGAGCAGTTCTTC. Its translation: CASSYSSVGGGEQFF.

This clone was recorded a few times. The rearrangement uses TRBV29-1 and TRBJ1-2; D gene ambiguous. V was cut by 0 bases and J by 7 bases, with 0 bases left in between. The CDR3 is 9 residues long. Germline V lookup: CDR1 SQVTM, CDR2 ANQGSEA. CDR3 sequence: CSVEDGYTF. CDR3 nucleotide sequence: TGCAGCGTTGAAGATGGCTACACCTTC.

The CDR3 nucleotides are TGTGCCAGCAGCCCCTCTCTAGCGGGGCTGGGATACGAGCAGTACTTC. Translating gives CASSPSLAGLGYEQYF. The chain is built from TRBV7-9 and TRBJ2-7, with TRBD2 matching 9 bases. This CDR3 comprises 16 residues. CDR1 is SEHNR and CDR2 is FQNEAQ in the germline V gene (reference sequence). V shed 5 bases, J shed 4 bases, and the junction held 12 bases outside the gene matches.

CDR3 coding DNA: TGCGCCAGCAGCTTGGTTCCGGGAGGCTACGAGCAGTACTTC. Translating it yields CASSLVPGGYEQYF. The chain couples TRBV5-1 to TRBJ2-7; TRBD2 agrees at 7 bases. CDR3 length equals 14 residues. The V and J ends lost 0 bases and 3 bases, in that order; junction bases with no gene match: 3. Germline CDR1 SGHRS, CDR2 YFSETQ.